The next 9 T cell receptor beta chains were all read from a single sample in a study of somatic mutations in cytotoxic T cells in rheumatoid arthritis. TCRdb keeps only in-frame clones here, not all; method: immunoSEQ multiplex PCR. The table shows approximately 14,000 clones, with 65% to 75% occurring only once. Sequenced: CD8+ T cells sorted from blood. These receptors were taken from an adult with rheumatoid arthritis.

The rearrangement uses TRBV7-8 and TRBJ1-4; TRBD1 might be the D (6 bases). The germline V gene has CDR1 SGHVS and CDR2 FQNEAQ. The CDR3 contains 13 residues. V gave up 7 bases and J gave up 8 bases, with 14 bases separating them. The CDR3 region has the DNA TGTGCCAGCATGGGGGGCTCCCCAGAAAAACTGTTTTTT. Residues: CASMGGSPEKLFF.

This clone was counted once. The V gene is TRBV4-1, the J gene TRBJ1-4; no clear D. The germline V and J ends were trimmed by 0 bases and 3 bases, with 11 bases remaining between them. Per the germline V gene, CDR1 is MGHRA and CDR2 is YSYEKL. The CDR3 totals 16 residues. The CDR3 region has the DNA TGCGCCAGCAGCCAAGATCAGAGGCCGGCTAATGAAAAACTGTTTTTT. This codes for CASSQDQRPANEKLFF.

This sequence joins TRBV13 and TRBJ2-2, with D unresolved. V gave up 0 bases and J gave up 2 bases, with 4 bases separating them. This CDR3 spans 14 amino acids. Germline V gives CDR1 PRHDT, CDR2 FYEKMQ (reference sequence). The CDR3 spells CASSLGLNTGELFF. The CDR3 bases are TGTGCCAGCAGCTTAGGACTAAACACCGGGGAGCTGTTTTTT.

The V gene is TRBV11-2, the J gene TRBJ1-1; unclear D gene. Deletions cut 1 base from V and 6 bases from J, with 12 bases between. The CDR3 sequence is 14 residues long. Germline lookup yields CDR1 SGHAT and CDR2 FQNNGV. As DNA, the CDR3 is TGTGCCAGCAGCTTAGGGGGAAGAGTTTCTGAAGCTTTCTTT. Its protein product is CASSLGGRVSEAFF.

This sequence joins TRBV7-6 and TRBJ2-3; 12 bases line up with TRBD2. The CDR3 runs to 15 residues. CDR1 and CDR2 from the germline V gene are SGHVS and FNYEAQ. The V segment lost 5 bases and the J segment 2 bases; nucleotides outside the gene matches: 2. DNA of the CDR3: TGTGCCAGCAGCCCTAGCGGGGGGGTCACAGATACGCAGTATTTT. The encoded protein is CASSPSGGVTDTQYF. Supplemented by reference TRBV7-6 and TRBJ2-3, the full variable domain reads GAGVSQSPRYKVTKRGQDVALRCDPISGHVSLYWYRQALGQGPEFLTYFNYEAQQDKSGLPNDRFSAERPEGSISTLTIQRTEQRDSAMYRCASSPSGGVTDTQYFGPGTRLTVL.

The genes are TRBV10-3 and TRBJ1-2; 9 bases agree with TRBD1. This CDR3 region has 17 residues. Germline V gives CDR1 ENHRY, CDR2 SYGVKD. Losses at the gene ends were 0 bases for V and 4 bases for J; bases not matched to a gene: 9. The CDR3 region has the DNA TGTGCCATCAGTGAGTCGATGGTGGGACAGGGAAGCTATGGCTACACCTTC. The encoded protein is CAISESMVGQGSYGYTF.

CDR3 sequence (DNA): TGTGCCTGGAGGGACCCCAGGACTCTTTCGTCACCCCTCCACTTT. It yields the protein CAWRDPRTLSSPLHF. The J gene is TRBJ1-6, the V gene TRBV30; D gene unclear. The CDR3 spans 15 residues. The V and J ends lost 3 bases and 10 bases respectively, with 19 bases between them. Germline V gene data show CDR1 as GTSNPN and CDR2 as SVGIG (reference sequence).

This sequence joins TRBV6-5 and TRBJ1-3; D is possibly TRBD1 (5 bases). This CDR3 comprises 15 residues. V was shortened by 3 bases and J by 4 bases, with 13 bases between the two germline ends. Germline V gene sequence: CDR1 MNHEY, CDR2 SVGAGI. As DNA, the CDR3 is TGTGCCAGCAGTTATGGGCAGGGTATAGGAAACACCATATATTTT. Protein sequence: CASSYGQGIGNTIYF.

This chain connects TRBV7-9 to TRBJ2-7; weak D call: TRBD1 (5 bases). Germline V gene sequence: CDR1 SEHNR, CDR2 FQNEAQ (reference sequence). V dropped 4 bases and J dropped 5 bases, with 15 bases sitting between them. The CDR3 has 14 residues. The CDR3 loop reads CASSSSQGIDEQYF. Written as DNA, the CDR3 is TGTGCCAGCAGCTCATCGCAGGGAATCGACGAGCAGTACTTC.